These T cell receptor beta chains were read from a single sample in a study of shared clonotypes between healthy human individuals. TCRdb's copy holds only in-frame clones and misses some; the assay was immunoSEQ multiplex PCR. Of around 480,000 clones listed, about 75% are singletons. Sequences were obtained from PBMCs. The receptors derive from a woman aged 40 to 55 in good health. Some clones in this sample may be carry-over from other donors' samples. CDR3s include the opening cysteine and the closing phenylalanine or tryptophan. D genes are given only for firm matches. The size of a clone is reported for some rows only, either as once, few or many, or as a class for expanded clones.

J: TRBJ2-3
D: TRBD2
V: TRBV4-3
length: 16
size: .
DNA: TGCGCCAGCAGCCAAGGCGGACTAGCGGGAGTAGATACGCAGTATTTT
CDR3: CASSQGGLAGVDTQYF

J: TRBJ2-1
D: TRBD2
V: TRBV25-1
length: 16
size: .
DNA: TGTGCCAGCAGTGATTGGGGCGGGAGCGTTTACAATGAGCAGTTCTTC
CDR3: CASSDWGGSVYNEQFF

J: TRBJ2-3
D: TRBD2
V: TRBV7-9
length: 14
size: .
DNA: TGTGCCAGCAGCTTATCGGCGGGAGTAGATACGCAGTATTTT
CDR3: CASSLSAGVDTQYF

J: TRBJ2-7
D: TRBD2
V: TRBV5-1
length: 14
size: .
DNA: TGCGCCAGCAGCTTGGACGGGAGGGCCCGTGAGCAGTACTTC
CDR3: CASSLDGRAREQYF

J: TRBJ2-1
D: .
V: TRBV9
length: 20
size: .
DNA: TGTGCCAGCAGCGTAGTCCCCTCAAGACCGGGTCCATCCTCCTACAATGAGCAGTTCTTC
CDR3: CASSVVPSRPGPSSYNEQFF

J: TRBJ2-7
D: .
V: TRBV6-4
length: 13
size: .
DNA: TGTGCCAGCAGTGACTCGATATCGTCCGAGCAGTACTTC
CDR3: CASSDSISSEQYF

J: TRBJ2-7
D: TRBD1
V: TRBV4-1
length: 13
size: few
DNA: TGCGCCAGCAGCCTCGGGACAGCCTACGAGCAGTACTTC
CDR3: CASSLGTAYEQYF

J: TRBJ2-1
D: TRBD2
V: TRBV4-1
length: 15
size: .
DNA: TGCGCCAGCAGCCCCCGGTCCCTAGCGGGGTCTGAGCAGTTCTTC
CDR3: CASSPRSLAGSEQFF

J: TRBJ2-1
D: TRBD2
V: TRBV6-6
length: 16
size: .
DNA: TGTGCCAGCAGTTACTCGATTCTAGCGGGAGTCAATGAGCAGTTCTTC
CDR3: CASSYSILAGVNEQFF

J: TRBJ2-2
D: TRBD2
V: TRBV9
length: 16
size: .
DNA: TGTGCCAGCAGCCCCCGACTAGCAGTGAACACCGGGGAGCTGTTTTTT
CDR3: CASSPRLAVNTGELFF

J: TRBJ2-7
D: .
V: TRBV6-5
length: 14
size: .
DNA: TGTGCCAGCAGCCCCAGGAGGGGGTCCTACGAGCAGTACTTC
CDR3: CASSPRRGSYEQYF

J: TRBJ1-1
D: TRBD1
V: TRBV5-4
length: 15
size: .
DNA: TGTGCCAGCAGCTTGCGTCGCAGGGGGCCCACTGAAGCTTTCTTT
CDR3: CASSLRRRGPTEAFF

J: TRBJ2-1
D: .
V: TRBV4-3
length: 19
size: .
DNA: TGCGCCAGCAGCCCGCGGGGGCCGTGGGGAGCAGGCTCCTACAATGAGCAGTTCTTC
CDR3: CASSPRGPWGAGSYNEQFF

J: TRBJ1-1
D: .
V: TRBV27
length: 14
size: .
DNA: TGTGCCAGCAGTTCTTTGAGAGGGGGCACTGAAGCTTTCTTT
CDR3: CASSSLRGGTEAFF

J: TRBJ1-1
D: .
V: TRBV7-9
length: 11
size: .
DNA: TGTGCCAGCAGCTTATGGACTGAAGCTTTCTTT
CDR3: CASSLWTEAFF

J: TRBJ2-1
D: TRBD2
V: TRBV6-5
length: 15
size: .
DNA: TGTGCCAGCAGTAGCGGGGGGAGCTCCTACAATGAGCAGTTCTTC
CDR3: CASSSGGSSYNEQFF

J: TRBJ2-2
D: .
V: TRBV11-3
length: 12
size: .
DNA: TGTGCCAGCAGCTTCCGACACGGGGAGCTGTTTTTT
CDR3: CASSFRHGELFF

J: TRBJ1-1
D: .
V: TRBV18
length: 13
size: few
DNA: TGTGCCAGCTCCCCCAGATTGAACACTGAAGCTTTCTTT
CDR3: CASSPRLNTEAFF

J: TRBJ2-5
D: TRBD1
V: TRBV6-1
length: 13
size: .
DNA: TGTGCCAGCAGTATGGACAGGGGCGAGACCCAGTACTTC
CDR3: CASSMDRGETQYF

J: TRBJ2-1
D: .
V: TRBV5-1
length: 18
size: .
DNA: TGCGCCAGCAGGCCAAATGATCGGGCTAGTCTCGGTTACAATGAGCAGTTCTTC
CDR3: CASRPNDRASLGYNEQFF

J: TRBJ2-7
D: TRBD1
V: TRBV9
length: 16
size: .
DNA: TGTGCCAGCAGCGGCCCGGGGACAGGGCTCTCCTACGAGCAGTACTTC
CDR3: CASSGPGTGLSYEQYF

J: TRBJ2-1
D: TRBD2
V: TRBV9
length: 18
size: .
DNA: TGTGCCAGCAGCGTAGATTCTCTGAGTAGCGGGAGGAGCAATGAGCAGTTCTTC
CDR3: CASSVDSLSSGRSNEQFF

J: TRBJ2-3
D: TRBD2
V: TRBV28
length: 12
size: .
DNA: TGTGCCACAGGGAGGGAGGTTGGTACGCAGTATTTT
CDR3: CATGREVGTQYF

J: TRBJ2-3
D: .
V: TRBV6-6
length: 15
size: .
DNA: TGTGCCAGCAGTTACGCGGTCACGAGCACAGATACGCAGTATTTT
CDR3: CASSYAVTSTDTQYF

J: TRBJ2-5
D: .
V: TRBV6-1
length: 13
size: .
DNA: TGTGCCAGCAGTGACCGATCCCAAGAGACCCAGTACTTC
CDR3: CASSDRSQETQYF

J: TRBJ2-1
D: .
V: TRBV7-7
length: 13
size: .
DNA: TGTGCTAGCAGCTTAGAAGGCGGGTATGAGCAGTTCTTC
CDR3: CASSLEGGYEQFF

J: TRBJ2-2
D: .
V: TRBV7-2
length: 13
size: once
DNA: TGTGCCAGCAGCTTACCTCTTACCGGGGAGCTGTTTTTT
CDR3: CASSLPLTGELFF

J: TRBJ2-1
D: TRBD1
V: TRBV6-5
length: 14
size: .
DNA: TGTGCCAGCAGTTACTCCCAGGGGGCTGGTGAGCAGTTCTTC
CDR3: CASSYSQGAGEQFF

J: TRBJ2-2
D: .
V: TRBV7-3
length: 14
size: .
DNA: TGTGCCAGCAGCTTACAAGGGGGATCCGGGGAGCTGTTTTTT
CDR3: CASSLQGGSGELFF

J: TRBJ1-3
D: TRBD1
V: TRBV28
length: 16
size: .
DNA: TGTGCCAGCAGGAAGACAGGGGTTCTCCCTGGAAACACCATATATTTT
CDR3: CASRKTGVLPGNTIYF

J: TRBJ2-3
D: TRBD2
V: TRBV7-9
length: 14
size: .
DNA: TGTGCCAGCACTAAGACTAGCGGCGGGGATACGCAGTATTTT
CDR3: CASTKTSGGDTQYF

J: TRBJ2-5
D: .
V: TRBV6-1
length: 12
size: .
DNA: TGTGCCAGCAGTGAGCGACGGACGGACCTATACTTC
CDR3: CASSERRTDLYF

J: TRBJ2-6
D: .
V: TRBV7-3
length: 15
size: .
DNA: TGTGCCAGCAGCTACGGATACTCTGGGGCCAACGTCCTGACTTTC
CDR3: CASSYGYSGANVLTF

J: TRBJ2-1
D: TRBD2
V: TRBV19
length: 17
size: .
DNA: TGTGCCAGTATTAGTGGCGGGGCGGGAGGGTCTTACAATGAGCAGTTCTTC
CDR3: CASISGGAGGSYNEQFF

J: TRBJ1-1
D: .
V: TRBV27
length: 14
size: .
DNA: TGTGCCAGCAGCCCCCCGGGGGGGAACACTGAAGCTTTCTTT
CDR3: CASSPPGGNTEAFF

J: TRBJ1-1
D: .
V: TRBV11-2
length: 13
size: .
DNA: TGTGCCAGCAGCTTAGGACCTCCGGCTGAAGCTTTCTTT
CDR3: CASSLGPPAEAFF